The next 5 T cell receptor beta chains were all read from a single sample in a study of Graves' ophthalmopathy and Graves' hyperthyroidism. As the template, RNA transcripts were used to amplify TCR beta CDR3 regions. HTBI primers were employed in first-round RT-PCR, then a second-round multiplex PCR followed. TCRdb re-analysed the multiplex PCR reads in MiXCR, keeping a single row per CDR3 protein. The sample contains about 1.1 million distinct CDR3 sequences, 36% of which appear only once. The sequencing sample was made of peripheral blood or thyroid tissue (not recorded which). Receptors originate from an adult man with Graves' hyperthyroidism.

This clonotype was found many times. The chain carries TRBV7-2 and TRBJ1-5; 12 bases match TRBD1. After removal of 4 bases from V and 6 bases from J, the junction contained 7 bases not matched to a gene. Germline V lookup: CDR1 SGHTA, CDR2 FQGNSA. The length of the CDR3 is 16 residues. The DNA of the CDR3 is TGTGCCAGCAGCTCTCAAGGGGGACAGGGGGCTCAGCCCCAGCATTTT. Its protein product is CASSSQGGQGAQPQHF.

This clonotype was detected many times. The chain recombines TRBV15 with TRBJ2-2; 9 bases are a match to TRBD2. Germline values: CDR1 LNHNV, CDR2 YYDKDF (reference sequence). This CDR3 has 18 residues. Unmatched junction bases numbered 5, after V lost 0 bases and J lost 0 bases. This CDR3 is CATSRDDAGGSNTGELFF. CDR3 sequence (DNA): TGTGCCACCAGCAGAGATGATGCGGGAGGGTCGAACACCGGGGAGCTGTTTTTT. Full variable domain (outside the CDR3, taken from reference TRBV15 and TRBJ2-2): DAMVIQNPRYQVTQFGKPVTLSCSQTLNHNVMYWYQQKSSQAPKLLFHYYDKDFNNEADTPDNFQSRRPNTSFCFLDIRSPGLGDTAMYLCATSRDDAGGSNTGELFFGEGSRLTVL.

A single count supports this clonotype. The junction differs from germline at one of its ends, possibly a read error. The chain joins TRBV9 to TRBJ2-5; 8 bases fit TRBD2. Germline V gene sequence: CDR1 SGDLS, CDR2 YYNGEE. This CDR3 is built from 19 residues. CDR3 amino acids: CATSRDERETGTRGETQYF. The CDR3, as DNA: TGTGCCACCAGCAGAGATGAACGGGAGACCGGGACTAGGGGAGAGACCCAGTACTTC.

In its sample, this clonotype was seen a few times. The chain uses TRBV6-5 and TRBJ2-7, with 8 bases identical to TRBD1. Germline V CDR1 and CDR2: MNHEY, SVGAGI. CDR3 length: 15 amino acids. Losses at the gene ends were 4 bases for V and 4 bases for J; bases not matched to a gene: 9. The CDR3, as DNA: TGTGCCAGCAGTTCTTCACGGGACAGGTTTTACGAGCAGTACTTC. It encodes CASSSSRDRFYEQYF.

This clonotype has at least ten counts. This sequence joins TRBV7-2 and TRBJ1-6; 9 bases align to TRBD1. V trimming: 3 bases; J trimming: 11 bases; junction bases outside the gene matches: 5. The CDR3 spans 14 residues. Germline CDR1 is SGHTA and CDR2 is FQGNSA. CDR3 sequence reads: CASSFGQGWTPLHF. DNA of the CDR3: TGTGCCAGCAGCTTTGGACAGGGGTGGACACCCCTCCACTTT.